This TCR beta chain was recovered during a study of graft-versus-host responses after intestinal transplantation. Trimming left V 0 bases short and J 3 bases short, with 6 bases between. The CDR3 consists of 14 residues. CDR1 and CDR2 (germline): MNHEY, SMNVEV (reference sequence). Regarding this clone: What it binds is unknown.

TCRdb's copy holds only in-frame clones and misses some; the assay was immunoSEQ multiplex PCR. In the table there are about 130,000 clones, more than 80% of which are singletons. This chain connects TRBV27 to TRBJ1-5, with D uncertain. The source was unstimulated CD4+ T cells sorted from spleen or lymph node cells, collected before intestinal transplant. The TCR comes from a human donor who received an intestinal transplant. The CDR3 bases are TGTGCCAGCAGTTTATCCCGAGTCAATCAGCCCCAGCATTTT. Translation gives CASSLSRVNQPQHF.